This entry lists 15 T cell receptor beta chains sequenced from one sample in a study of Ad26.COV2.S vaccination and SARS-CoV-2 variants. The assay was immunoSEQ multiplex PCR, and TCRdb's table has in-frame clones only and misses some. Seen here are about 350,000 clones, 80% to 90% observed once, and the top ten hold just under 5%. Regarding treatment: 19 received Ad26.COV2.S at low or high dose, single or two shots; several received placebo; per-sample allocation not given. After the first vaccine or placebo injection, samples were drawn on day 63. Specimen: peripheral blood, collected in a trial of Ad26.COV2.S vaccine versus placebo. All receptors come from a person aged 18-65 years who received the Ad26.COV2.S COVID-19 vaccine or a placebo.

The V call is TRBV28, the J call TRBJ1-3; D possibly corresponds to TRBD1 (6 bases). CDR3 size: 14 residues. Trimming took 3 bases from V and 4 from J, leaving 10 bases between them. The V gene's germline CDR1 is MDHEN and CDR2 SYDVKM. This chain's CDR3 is CASSLPGVGNTIYF. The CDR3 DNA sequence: TGTGCCAGCAGTTTGCCAGGGGTCGGAAACACCATATATTTT.

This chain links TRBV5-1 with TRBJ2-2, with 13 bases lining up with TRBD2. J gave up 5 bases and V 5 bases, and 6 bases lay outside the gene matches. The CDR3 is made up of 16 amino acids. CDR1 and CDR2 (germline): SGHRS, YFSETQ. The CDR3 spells CASRPTSGGVTGELFF. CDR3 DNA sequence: TGCGCCAGCAGACCCACTAGCGGGGGGGTTACCGGGGAGCTGTTTTTT.

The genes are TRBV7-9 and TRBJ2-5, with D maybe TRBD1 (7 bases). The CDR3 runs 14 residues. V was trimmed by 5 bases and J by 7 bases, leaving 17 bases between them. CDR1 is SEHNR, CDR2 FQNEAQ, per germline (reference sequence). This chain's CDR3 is CASSQGGNLPTQYF. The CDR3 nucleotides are TGTGCCAGCAGCCAGGGGGGCAACCTACCGACCCAGTACTTC.

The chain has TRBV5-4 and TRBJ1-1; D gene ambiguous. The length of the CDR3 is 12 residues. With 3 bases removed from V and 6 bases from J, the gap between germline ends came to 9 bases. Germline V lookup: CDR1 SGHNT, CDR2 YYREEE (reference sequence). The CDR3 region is CASSWVGAEAFF. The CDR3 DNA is TGTGCCAGCAGCTGGGTGGGCGCTGAAGCTTTCTTT.

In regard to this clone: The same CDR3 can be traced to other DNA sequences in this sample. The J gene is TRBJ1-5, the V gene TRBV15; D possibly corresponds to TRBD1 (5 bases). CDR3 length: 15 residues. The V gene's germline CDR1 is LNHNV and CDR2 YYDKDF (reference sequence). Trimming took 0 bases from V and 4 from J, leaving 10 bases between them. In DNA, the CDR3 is TGTGCCACCAGCAGAGATCGAGGGGTGAATCAGCCCCAGCATTTT. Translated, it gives CATSRDRGVNQPQHF.

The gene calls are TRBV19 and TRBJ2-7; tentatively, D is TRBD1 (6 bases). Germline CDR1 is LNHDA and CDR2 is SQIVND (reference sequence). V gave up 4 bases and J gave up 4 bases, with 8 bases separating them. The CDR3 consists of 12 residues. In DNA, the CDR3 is TGTGCCAGTAGTACCCAGGGGTACGAGCAGTACTTC. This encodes CASSTQGYEQYF.

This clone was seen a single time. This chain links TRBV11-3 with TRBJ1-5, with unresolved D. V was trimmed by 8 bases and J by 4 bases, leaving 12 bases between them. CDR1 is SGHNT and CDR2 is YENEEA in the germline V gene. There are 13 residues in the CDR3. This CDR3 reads CASVHLNNQPQHF. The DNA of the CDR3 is TGTGCCAGCGTCCACCTTAATAATCAGCCCCAGCATTTT.

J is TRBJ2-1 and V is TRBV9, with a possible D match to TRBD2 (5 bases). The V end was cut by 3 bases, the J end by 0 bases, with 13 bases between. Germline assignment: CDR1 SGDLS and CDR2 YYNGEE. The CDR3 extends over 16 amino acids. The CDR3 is CASSASIASSYNEQFF. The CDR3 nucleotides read TGTGCCAGCAGCGCAAGTATAGCGAGCTCCTACAATGAGCAGTTCTTC.

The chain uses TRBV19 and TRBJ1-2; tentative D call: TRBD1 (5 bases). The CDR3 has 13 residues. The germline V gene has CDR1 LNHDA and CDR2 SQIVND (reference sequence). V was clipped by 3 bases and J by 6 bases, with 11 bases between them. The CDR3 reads CASSIQGADGYTF. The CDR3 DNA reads TGTGCCAGTAGTATCCAGGGTGCGGATGGCTACACCTTC.

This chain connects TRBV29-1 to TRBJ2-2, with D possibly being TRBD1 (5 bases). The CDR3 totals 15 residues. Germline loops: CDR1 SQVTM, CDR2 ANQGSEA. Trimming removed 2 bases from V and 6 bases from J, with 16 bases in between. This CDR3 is CSVEPRDRVPGELFF. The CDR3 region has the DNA TGCAGCGTTGAACCCAGGGATCGGGTACCCGGGGAGCTGTTTTTT.

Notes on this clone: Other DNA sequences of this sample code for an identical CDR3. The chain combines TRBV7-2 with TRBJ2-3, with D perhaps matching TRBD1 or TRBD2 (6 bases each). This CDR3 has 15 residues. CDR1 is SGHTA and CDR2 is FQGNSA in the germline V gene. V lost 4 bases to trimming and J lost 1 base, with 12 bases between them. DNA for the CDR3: TGTGCCAGCAGCTCCCTCGGGGGCGGCACAGATACGCAGTATTTT. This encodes CASSSLGGGTDTQYF.

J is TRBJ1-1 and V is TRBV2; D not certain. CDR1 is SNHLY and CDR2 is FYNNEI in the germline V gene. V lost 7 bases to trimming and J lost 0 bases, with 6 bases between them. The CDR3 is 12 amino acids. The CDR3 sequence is CASNTMNTEAFF. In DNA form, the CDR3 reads TGTGCCAGCAATACGATGAACACTGAAGCTTTCTTT. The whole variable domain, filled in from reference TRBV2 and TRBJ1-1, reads EPEVTQTPSHQVTQMGQEVILRCVPISNHLYFYWYRQILGQKVEFLVSFYNNEISEKSEIFDDQFSVERPDGSNFTLKIRSTKLEDSAMYFCASNTMNTEAFFGQGTRLTVV.

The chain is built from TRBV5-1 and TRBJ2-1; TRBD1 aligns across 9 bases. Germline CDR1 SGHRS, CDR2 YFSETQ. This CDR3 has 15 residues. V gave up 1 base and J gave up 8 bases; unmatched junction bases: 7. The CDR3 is CASSLMPTGGDEQFF. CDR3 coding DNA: TGCGCCAGCAGCTTGATGCCGACAGGGGGTGATGAGCAGTTCTTC.

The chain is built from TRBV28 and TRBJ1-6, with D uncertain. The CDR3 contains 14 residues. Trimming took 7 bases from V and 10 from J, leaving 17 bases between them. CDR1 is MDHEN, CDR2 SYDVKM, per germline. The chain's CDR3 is CASTPSVIGSPLHF. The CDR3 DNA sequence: TGTGCCAGCACCCCCTCCGTTATTGGATCACCCCTCCACTTT.

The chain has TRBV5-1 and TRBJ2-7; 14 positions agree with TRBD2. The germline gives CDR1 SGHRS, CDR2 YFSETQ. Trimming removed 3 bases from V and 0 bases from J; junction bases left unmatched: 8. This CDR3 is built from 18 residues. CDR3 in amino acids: CASSSGLAGVPSSYEQYF. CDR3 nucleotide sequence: TGCGCCAGCAGCTCGGGACTAGCGGGAGTTCCTAGCTCCTACGAGCAGTACTTC.